The 8 T cell receptor beta chains below were found in one sample sequenced in a study of blood T cell repertoires in COVID-19. Some clones are missing from TCRdb's copy, which holds only in-frame ones; the method was immunoSEQ multiplex PCR. The sample lists approximately 69,000 clones, approximately 80% occurring once. Source material: peripheral blood. These receptor sequences come from a man aged 45-60 years with COVID-19, enrolled during active disease.

The chain joins TRBV18 to TRBJ1-5, with 10 bases fitting TRBD1. Germline trimming cut 3 bases from V and 3 bases from J; bases unmatched to any gene: 5. This CDR3 comprises 16 residues. CDR1 KGHSH and CDR2 LQKENI come from the germline V gene. The CDR3: CASSPTTGGANQPQHF. The CDR3 DNA sequence: TGTGCCAGCTCACCTACGACAGGGGGCGCCAATCAGCCCCAGCATTTT.

This chain links TRBV2 with TRBJ2-1; TRBD1 matches at 9 bases. V lost 6 bases to trimming and J lost 2 bases; unmatched junction nucleotides: 8. This CDR3 contains 16 residues. CDR1 and CDR2 (germline): SNHLY, FYNNEI. CDR3 in DNA: TGTGCCAGCAGCGGTACAGGGGGCGCGACCTACAATGAGCAGTTCTTC. Translated, it gives CASSGTGGATYNEQFF.

This clone was detected only once. The V and J genes are TRBV4-1 and TRBJ1-2, with a possible D match to TRBD1 (5 bases). V was cut by 5 bases and J by 0 bases, with 13 bases left in between. The CDR3 has 15 amino acids. The germline CDR1 and CDR2 sequences are MGHRA and YSYEKL. CDR3 residues: CASSSGEFSNYGYTF. The CDR3 DNA is TGCGCCAGCAGCTCGGGGGAGTTTTCTAACTATGGCTACACCTTC.

The gene calls are TRBV7-9 and TRBJ1-3, with 10 bases matching TRBD1. Germline V CDR1 and CDR2: SEHNR, FQNEAQ (reference sequence). The J segment lost 3 bases and the V segment lost 5 bases, leaving 4 bases of the junction unmatched. The CDR3 loop spans 15 amino acids. The CDR3 nucleotides are TGTGCCAGCAGCCCCCGGGACAGGGGTGGAAACACCATATATTTT. This sequence encodes CASSPRDRGGNTIYF. The complete variable domain, with remaining parts taken from reference TRBV7-9 and TRBJ1-3, reads DTGVSQNPRHKITKRGQNVTFRCDPISEHNRLYWYRQTLGQGPEFLTYFQNEAQLEKSRLLSDRFSAERPKGSFSTLEIQRTEQGDSAMYLCASSPRDRGGNTIYFGEGSWLTVV.

J is TRBJ2-3 and V is TRBV4-2, with 13 bases fitting TRBD2. From germline, CDR1 is LGHNA and CDR2 YNFKEQ. Trimming took 4 bases from V and 2 from J; bases not matched to a gene: 9. This CDR3 is built from 18 residues. CDR3 protein: CASSPSTSGGPDTDTQYF. Written as DNA, the CDR3 is TGTGCCAGCAGCCCTTCGACTAGCGGGGGGCCTGACACAGATACGCAGTATTTT.

This rearrangement joins TRBV9 to TRBJ2-1; 9 nucleotides agree with TRBD1. This CDR3 spans 16 amino acids. V shed 4 bases, J shed 7 bases, and the junction held 12 bases outside the gene matches. Germline V gene data show CDR1 as SGDLS and CDR2 as YYNGEE. CDR3 nucleotide sequence: TGTGCCAGCAGCCCGAGGGACAGGGATTTCGGGAATGAGCAGTTCTTC. This encodes CASSPRDRDFGNEQFF.

This clone was seen a handful of times. The genes are TRBV10-3 and TRBJ2-2; 9 bases are a match to TRBD1. CDR3 length: 14 amino acids. The junction had 5 bases not matched to a gene; V was cut back by 7 bases and J by 5 bases. CDR1 and CDR2 (germline): ENHRY, SYGVKD. CDR3 region: CAITGTGNTGELFF. In nucleotides, the CDR3 is TGTGCCATCACCGGGACAGGGAATACCGGGGAGCTGTTTTTT.

The genes are TRBV11-3 and TRBJ2-2; 7 bases are a match to TRBD2. The CDR3 contains 13 residues. V was clipped by 5 bases and J by 6 bases; unmatched bases: 3. Germline V gene lookup returns CDR1 SGHNT and CDR2 YENEEA. The CDR3 nucleotides read TGTGCCAGCAGCCCCCGGGAGGCCGGGGAGCTGTTTTTT. The encoded protein is CASSPREAGELFF.